The sample holds many counts of the clone carrying this TCR beta chain. This CDR3 has 14 amino acids. J gave up 3 bases and V 3 bases, and 5 bases lay outside the gene matches. The V gene's germline CDR1 is GTSNPN and CDR2 SVGIG (reference sequence). These data are taken from a study of regulatory T cells in long-lasting Graves disease. Specified time point: newly diagnosed GD, antithyroid drugs for less than 3 months. The TCR library was prepared using RNA isolated from PBMCs. Relying on iRepertoire HTBI primers and Arm-PCR of CDR3 regions, the team built TCR beta libraries. TCRdb used MiXCR to reprocess the multiplex PCR reads, holding one entry per CDR3 protein. Of over 350,000 distinct CDR3 sequences in the sample, approximately 16% are singletons; the top ten hold about 7.6%. The data also belong to a second study, concerning T cells in Graves' hyperthyroidism and ophthalmopathy.

V and J are TRBV30 and TRBJ1-5, with 7 positions matching TRBD1. The material sequenced was peripheral blood mononuclear cells (PBMCs), taken at new diagnosis, from a patient treated with antithyroid drugs. This clonotype originated in a woman aged 35 to 49 with Graves disease. The CDR3 protein is CAWSAGTVNQPQHF. CDR3 DNA sequence: TGTGCCTGGAGCGCCGGGACAGTCAATCAGCCCCAGCATTTT.